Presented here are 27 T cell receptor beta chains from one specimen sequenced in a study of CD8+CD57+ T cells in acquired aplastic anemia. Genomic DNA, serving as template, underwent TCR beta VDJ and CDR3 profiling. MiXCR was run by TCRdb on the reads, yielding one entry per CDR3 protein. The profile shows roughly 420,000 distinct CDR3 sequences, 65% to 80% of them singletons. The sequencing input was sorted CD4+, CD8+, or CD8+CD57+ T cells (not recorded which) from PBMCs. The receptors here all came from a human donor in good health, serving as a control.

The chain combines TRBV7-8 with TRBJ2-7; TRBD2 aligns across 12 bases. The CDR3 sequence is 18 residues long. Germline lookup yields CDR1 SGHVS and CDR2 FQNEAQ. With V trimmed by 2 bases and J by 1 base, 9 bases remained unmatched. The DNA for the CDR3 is TGTGCCAGCAGCTTATATGCTAGCGGGAGGGCCGAGTCCTACGAGCAGTACTTC. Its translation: CASSLYASGRAESYEQYF.

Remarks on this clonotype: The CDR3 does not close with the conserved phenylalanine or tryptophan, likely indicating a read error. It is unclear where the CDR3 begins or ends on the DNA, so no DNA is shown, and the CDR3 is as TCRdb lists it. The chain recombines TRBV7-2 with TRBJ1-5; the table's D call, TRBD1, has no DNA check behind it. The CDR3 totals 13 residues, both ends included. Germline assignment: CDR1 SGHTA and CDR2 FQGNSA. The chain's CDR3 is CASSFVRNGTREL.

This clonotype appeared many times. The CDR3 spells CASSYSSDRALYGYTF. The CDR3 DNA reads as TGTGCCAGCAGCTACTCTTCGGACAGGGCCCTTTATGGCTACACCTTC. The genes are TRBV11-2 and TRBJ1-2; TRBD1 matches at 8 bases. The CDR3 length is 16 residues. CDR1 is SGHAT and CDR2 is FQNNGV in the germline V gene. V shed 4 bases and J 5 bases; nucleotides not matched to a gene: 12.

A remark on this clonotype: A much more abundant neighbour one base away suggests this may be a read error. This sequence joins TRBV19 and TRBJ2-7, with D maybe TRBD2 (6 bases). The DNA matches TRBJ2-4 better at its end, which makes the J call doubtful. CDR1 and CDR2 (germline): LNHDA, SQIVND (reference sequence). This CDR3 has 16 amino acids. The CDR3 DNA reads TGTGCCAGTAGGGAGGGTAGTGTACCAGCCAAAAACATTCAGTACTTC. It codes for CASREGSVPAKNIQYF.

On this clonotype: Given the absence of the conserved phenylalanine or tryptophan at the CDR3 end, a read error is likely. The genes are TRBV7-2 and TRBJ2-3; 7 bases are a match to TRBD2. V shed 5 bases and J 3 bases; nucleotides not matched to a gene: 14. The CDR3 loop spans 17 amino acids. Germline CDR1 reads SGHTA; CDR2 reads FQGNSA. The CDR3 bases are TGTGCCAGCAGCCCGGGGAGGGGTCGCGGGGTAACAGATACGCAGTATCTT. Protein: CASSPGRGRGVTDTQYL.

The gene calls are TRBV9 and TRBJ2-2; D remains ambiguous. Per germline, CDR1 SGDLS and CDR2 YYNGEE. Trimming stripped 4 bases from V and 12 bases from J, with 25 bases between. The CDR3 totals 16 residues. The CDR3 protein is CASSTRNPLNSGKLFF. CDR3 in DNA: TGTGCCAGCAGCACCCGGAACCCGCTCAACTCCGGAAAGCTGTTTTTT.

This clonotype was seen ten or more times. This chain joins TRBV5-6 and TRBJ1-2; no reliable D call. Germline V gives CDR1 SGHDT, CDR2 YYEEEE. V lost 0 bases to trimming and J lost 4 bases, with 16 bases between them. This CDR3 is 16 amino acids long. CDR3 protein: CASSLGGEGGPYGYTF. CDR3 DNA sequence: TGTGCCAGCAGCTTGGGAGGCGAGGGCGGCCCCTATGGCTACACCTTC.

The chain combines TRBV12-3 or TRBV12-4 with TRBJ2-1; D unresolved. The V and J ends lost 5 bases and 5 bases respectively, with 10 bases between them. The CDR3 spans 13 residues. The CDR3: CASSGTTDNEQFF. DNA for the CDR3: TGTGCCAGCAGTGGTACTACAGACAATGAGCAGTTCTTC.

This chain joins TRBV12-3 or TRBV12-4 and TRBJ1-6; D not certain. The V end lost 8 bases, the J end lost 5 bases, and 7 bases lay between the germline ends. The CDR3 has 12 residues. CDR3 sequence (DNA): TGTGCCAGCGGCCGGGATAATTCACCCCTCCACTTT. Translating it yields CASGRDNSPLHF.

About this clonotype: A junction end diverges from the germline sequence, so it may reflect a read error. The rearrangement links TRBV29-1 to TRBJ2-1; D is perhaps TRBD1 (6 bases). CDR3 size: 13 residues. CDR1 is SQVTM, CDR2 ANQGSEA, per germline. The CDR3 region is CSANRVQNNQQFF. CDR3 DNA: TGCAGCGCTAACAGGGTCCAGAACAATCAGCAGTTCTTC.

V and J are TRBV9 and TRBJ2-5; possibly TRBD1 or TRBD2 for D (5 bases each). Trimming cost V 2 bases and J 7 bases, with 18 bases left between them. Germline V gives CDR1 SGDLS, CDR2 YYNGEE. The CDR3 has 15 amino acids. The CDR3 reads CASSVGTRGVSTQYF. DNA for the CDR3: TGTGCCAGCAGCGTCGGAACGAGGGGAGTGTCGACCCAGTACTTC.

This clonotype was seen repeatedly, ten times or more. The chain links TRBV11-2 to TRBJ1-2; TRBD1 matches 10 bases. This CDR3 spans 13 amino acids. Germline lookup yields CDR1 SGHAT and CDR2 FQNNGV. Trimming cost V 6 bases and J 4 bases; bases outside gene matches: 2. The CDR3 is CASRTGGGYGYTF. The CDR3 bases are TGTGCCAGCAGGACAGGGGGCGGCTATGGCTACACCTTC.

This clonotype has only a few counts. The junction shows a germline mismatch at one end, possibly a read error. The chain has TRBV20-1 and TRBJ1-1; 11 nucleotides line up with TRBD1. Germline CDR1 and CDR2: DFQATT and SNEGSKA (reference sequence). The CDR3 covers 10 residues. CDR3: CSALEGTGGF. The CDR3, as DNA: TGCAGTGCCCTGGAGGGGACAGGGGGCTTT.

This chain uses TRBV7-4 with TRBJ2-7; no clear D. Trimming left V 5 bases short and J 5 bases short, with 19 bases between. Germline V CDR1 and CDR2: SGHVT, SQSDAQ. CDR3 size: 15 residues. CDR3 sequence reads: CASSGRAWAVNEQYF. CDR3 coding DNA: TGTGCCAGCAGCGGGCGAGCCTGGGCAGTAAACGAGCAGTACTTC.

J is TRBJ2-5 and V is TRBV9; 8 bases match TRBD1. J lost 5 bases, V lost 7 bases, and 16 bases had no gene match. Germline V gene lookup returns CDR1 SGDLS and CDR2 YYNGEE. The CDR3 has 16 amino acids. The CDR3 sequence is CASCGYPTGVTETQYF. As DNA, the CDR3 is TGTGCCAGCTGCGGATATCCGACAGGGGTTACCGAGACCCAGTACTTC.

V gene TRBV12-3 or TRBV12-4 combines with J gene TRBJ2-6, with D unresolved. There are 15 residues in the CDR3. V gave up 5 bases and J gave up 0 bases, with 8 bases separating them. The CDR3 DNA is TGTGCCAGCAGTATCTCATCCTCTGGGGCCAACGTCCTGACTTTC. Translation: CASSISSSGANVLTF.

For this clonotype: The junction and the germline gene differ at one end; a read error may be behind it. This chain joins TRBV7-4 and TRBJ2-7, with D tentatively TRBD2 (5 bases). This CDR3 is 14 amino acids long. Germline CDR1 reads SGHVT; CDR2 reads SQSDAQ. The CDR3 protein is CASSLGRGIQAQHF. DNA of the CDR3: TGTGCCAGCAGCTTAGGACGGGGAATTCAGGCCCAGCATTTC.

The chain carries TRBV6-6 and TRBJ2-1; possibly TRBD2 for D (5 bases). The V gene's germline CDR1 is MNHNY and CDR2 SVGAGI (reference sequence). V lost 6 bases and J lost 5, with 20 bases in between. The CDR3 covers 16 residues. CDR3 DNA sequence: TGTGCCAGCAGCCAAGATTTCGGGATGACGGACAATGAGCAGTTCTTC. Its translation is CASSQDFGMTDNEQFF.

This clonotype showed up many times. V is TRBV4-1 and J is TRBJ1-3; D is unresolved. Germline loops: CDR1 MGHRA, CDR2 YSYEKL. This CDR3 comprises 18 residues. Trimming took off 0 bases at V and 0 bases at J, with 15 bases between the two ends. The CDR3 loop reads CASSQDLVRRLSGNTIYF. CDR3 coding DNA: TGCGCCAGCAGCCAAGATCTCGTTCGACGGCTCTCTGGAAACACCATATATTTT.

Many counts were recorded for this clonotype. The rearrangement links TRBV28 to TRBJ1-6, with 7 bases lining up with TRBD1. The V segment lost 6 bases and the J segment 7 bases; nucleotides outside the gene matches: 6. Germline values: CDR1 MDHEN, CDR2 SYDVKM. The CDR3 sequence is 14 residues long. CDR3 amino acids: CASRTDRVNSPLHF. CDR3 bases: TGTGCCAGCAGAACCGACAGGGTGAATTCACCCCTCCACTTT.

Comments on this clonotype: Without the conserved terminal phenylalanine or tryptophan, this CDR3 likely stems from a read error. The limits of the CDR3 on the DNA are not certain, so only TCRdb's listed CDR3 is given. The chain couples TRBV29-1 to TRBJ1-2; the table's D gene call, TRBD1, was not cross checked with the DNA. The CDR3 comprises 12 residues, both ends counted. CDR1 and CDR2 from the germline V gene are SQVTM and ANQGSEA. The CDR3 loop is CSDLGTGLSRYA.

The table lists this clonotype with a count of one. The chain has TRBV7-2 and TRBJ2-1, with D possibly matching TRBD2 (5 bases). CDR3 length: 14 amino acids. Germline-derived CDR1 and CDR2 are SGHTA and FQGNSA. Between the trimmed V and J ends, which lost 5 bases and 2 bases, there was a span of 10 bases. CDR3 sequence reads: CASSRDGPYNEQFF. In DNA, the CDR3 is TGTGCCAGCAGCCGGGATGGCCCCTACAATGAGCAGTTCTTC.

CDR3 sequence (DNA): TGTGCCAGCAGTTTGTCGACACAGGCGAACACTGAAGCTTTCTTT. This encodes CASSLSTQANTEAFF. This rearrangement joins TRBV12-3 or TRBV12-4 to TRBJ1-1; the D gene is possibly TRBD1 (5 bases). CDR3 length: 15 amino acids. The V and J ends lost 3 bases and 1 base respectively, with 12 bases between them.

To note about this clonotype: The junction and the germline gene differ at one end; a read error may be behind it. Here the CDR3 DNA reads TGTGCCAGCAGCTTAGACCTCGCGGGGGGGCTATCTTTT. Its translation is CASSLDLAGGLSF. The chain carries TRBV7-2 and TRBJ2-2; 9 bases line up with TRBD2. Per the germline V gene, CDR1 is SGHTA and CDR2 is FQGNSA. This CDR3 is built from 13 residues.

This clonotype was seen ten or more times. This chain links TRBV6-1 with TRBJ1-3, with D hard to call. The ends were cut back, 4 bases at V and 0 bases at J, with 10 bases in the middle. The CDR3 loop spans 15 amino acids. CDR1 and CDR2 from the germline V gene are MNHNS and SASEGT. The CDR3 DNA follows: TGTGCCAGCAGTGTTCCAGAGCTCTCTGGAAACACCATATATTTT. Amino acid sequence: CASSVPELSGNTIYF.

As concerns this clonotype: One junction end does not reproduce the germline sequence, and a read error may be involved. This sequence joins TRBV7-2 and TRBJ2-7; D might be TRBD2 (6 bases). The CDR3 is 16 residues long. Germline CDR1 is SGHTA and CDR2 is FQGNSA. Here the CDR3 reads CASSWGVGGSSYGQYF. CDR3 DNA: TGTGCCAGCAGCTGGGGGGTGGGTGGGAGCTCCTACGGGCAGTACTTC.

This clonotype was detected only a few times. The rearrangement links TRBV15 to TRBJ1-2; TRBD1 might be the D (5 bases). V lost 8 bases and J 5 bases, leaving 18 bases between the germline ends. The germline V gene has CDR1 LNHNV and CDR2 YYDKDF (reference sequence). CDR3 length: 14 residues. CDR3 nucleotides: TGTGCCACCGGGATTAAAACAGGAAAATATGGCTACACCTTC. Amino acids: CATGIKTGKYGYTF. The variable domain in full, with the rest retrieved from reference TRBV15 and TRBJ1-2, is DAMVIQNPRYQVTQFGKPVTLSCSQTLNHNVMYWYQQKSSQAPKLLFHYYDKDFNNEADTPDNFQSRRPNTSFCFLDIRSPGLGDTAMYLCATGIKTGKYGYTFGSGTRLTVV.